This T cell receptor beta chain was found in a study of blood T cell repertoires in COVID-19. At the level of the study: COVID-19 samples, acute and convalescent, were from the United States, Italy and Spain. T cells, B-cell-depleted T cells, or PBMCs provided the cDNA or gDNA that served as material.

The data were produced by immunoSEQ multiplex PCR, yet TCRdb's version contains in-frame clones alone and is incomplete. The sample lists about 360,000 clones, over 65% occurring once. The germline CDR1 and CDR2 sequences are SGHRS and YFSETQ. The length of the CDR3 is 16 residues. V shed 4 bases and J 6 bases; nucleotides not matched to a gene: 12. Sequencing input: peripheral blood. This sequence joins TRBV5-1 and TRBJ2-1; 8 bases agree with TRBD1. The clonotype was recovered from a human donor with acute or convalescent COVID-19. The donor label of this sample is uncertain. Here the CDR3 DNA reads TGCGCCAGCAGCCCAAGACAGGGGTTCAGGCCCAATGAGCAGTTCTTC. Amino acids: CASSPRQGFRPNEQFF. Full variable domain (rest looked up from reference TRBV5-1 and TRBJ2-1): KAGVTQTPRYLIKTRGQQVTLSCSPISGHRSVSWYQQTPGQGLQFLFEYFSETQRNKGNFPGRFSGRQFSNSRSEMNVSTLELGDSALYLCASSPRQGFRPNEQFFGPGTRLTVL.